Shown below are 24 T cell receptor beta chains from a single sample sequenced in a study of blood T cells in healthy people across ages. A second about 7 to 12 cycle PCR used barcoded and J-beta primers. In TCRdb, the 5' RACE reads were re-called with MiXCR into one record per CDR3 protein. The sample contains about 830,000 distinct CDR3 sequences, 62% of which appear only once. The specimen was blood. The origin of the receptors is a young man in good health.

V and J are TRBV7-2 and TRBJ2-1; weak D call: TRBD1 (5 bases). The germline CDR1 and CDR2 sequences are SGHTA and FQGNSA. This CDR3 is built from 14 residues. V lost 2 bases to trimming and J lost 10 bases, with 15 bases between them. The CDR3 spells CASSLRGSSHEQFF. CDR3 DNA sequence: TGTGCCAGCAGCTTAAGGGGTTCAAGCCACGAGCAGTTCTTC.

This clonotype was counted a few times. This chain links TRBV25-1 with TRBJ1-2, with D unresolved. V shed 1 base and J shed 3 bases, with 12 bases lying between them. Per germline, CDR1 MGHDK and CDR2 SYGVNS. The CDR3 is 15 residues long. The chain's CDR3 is CASSEWGAHDYGYTF. CDR3 sequence (DNA): TGTGCCAGCAGTGAATGGGGTGCTCACGACTATGGCTACACCTTC.

The V gene is TRBV12-3 or TRBV12-4, the J gene TRBJ1-4, with D perhaps TRBD1 (6 bases). V lost 6 bases to trimming and J lost 3 bases, with 17 bases between them. This CDR3 region has 16 residues. The CDR3 nucleotides are TGTGCCAGCAGCTTCGGGGGAGGGGGTCCTAATGAAAAACTGTTTTTT. Its translation is CASSFGGGGPNEKLFF.

V and J are TRBV9 and TRBJ1-2; the match to TRBD1 covers 7 bases. V was pared by 3 bases and J by 4 bases, with 6 bases of the junction left unmatched. Germline assignment: CDR1 SGDLS and CDR2 YYNGEE. There are 14 residues in the CDR3. The CDR3 DNA reads as TGTGCCAGCAGCGCCGAAGGACAGGCCTATGGCTACACCTTC. It codes for CASSAEGQAYGYTF.

The chain carries TRBV5-1 and TRBJ1-5, with TRBD1 as a possible D gene (6 bases). The germline V and J ends were trimmed by 0 bases and 11 bases, with 18 bases remaining between them. The CDR3 consists of 15 residues. CDR1 is SGHRS and CDR2 is YFSETQ in the germline V gene. The CDR3, as DNA: TGCGCCAGCAGCTTGGCGCCAGGGGAGGGGGATGCCCAGCATTTT. The encoded protein is CASSLAPGEGDAQHF.

For the CDR3, the DNA is TGTGCCAGCATCGTGGACAGGGGCTCTCGAGCTTTCTTT. Its protein is CASIVDRGSRAFF. The genes are TRBV7-8 and TRBJ1-1; 9 bases map to TRBD1. Trimming cost V 7 bases and J 10 bases; bases outside gene matches: 10. CDR1 SGHVS and CDR2 FQNEAQ come from the germline V gene. The CDR3 loop spans 13 amino acids.

J is TRBJ2-7 and V is TRBV12-3 or TRBV12-4; D is perhaps TRBD1 or TRBD2 (5 bases each). The J call may be incorrect, as the DNA end agrees better with TRBJ2-5. The CDR3 covers 16 residues. For the CDR3, the DNA is TGTGCCAGCAGTTTTGAGCCGGGGCCAGTGGAGGAGACCCAGTACTTC. Translating gives CASSFEPGPVEETQYF.

This clonotype showed up just a few times. The J gene is TRBJ2-7, the V gene TRBV12-3 or TRBV12-4; D might be TRBD1 (5 bases). V dropped 1 base and J dropped 4 bases, with 8 bases sitting between them. CDR3 length: 13 amino acids. CDR3 in amino acids: CASSLGKGYEQYF. DNA of the CDR3: TGTGCCAGCAGTTTAGGCAAGGGGTACGAGCAGTACTTC.

The CDR3 loop is CASSTALLFQETQYF. In nucleotides, the CDR3 is TGTGCCAGCAGCACAGCCCTTCTTTTCCAAGAGACCCAGTACTTC. The rearrangement joins TRBV12-3 or TRBV12-4 to TRBJ2-5; no reliable D call. The CDR3 extends over 15 amino acids. Trimming left V 6 bases short and J 1 base short, with 15 bases between.

Here the CDR3 reads CASTAQGGGYTF. For the CDR3, the DNA is TGTGCCAGCACAGCACAGGGGGGGGGCTACACCTTC. The chain links TRBV7-2 to TRBJ1-2; 8 bases are shared with TRBD1. The germline CDR1 and CDR2 sequences are SGHTA and FQGNSA. This CDR3 region has 12 residues. The trim removed 7 bases at V and 8 bases at J, leaving 6 bases unmatched.

The chain carries TRBV20-1 and TRBJ2-7, with 7 bases aligning to TRBD2. V lost 6 bases to trimming and J lost 4 bases; unmatched junction nucleotides: 12. Germline-derived CDR1 and CDR2 are DFQATT and SNEGSKA (reference sequence). The CDR3 is 14 amino acids. The CDR3 here is CSAARGLAVYEQYF. In nucleotides, the CDR3 is TGCAGTGCAGCCCGTGGGCTAGCGGTATACGAGCAGTACTTC.

The V and J genes are TRBV25-1 and TRBJ1-1; D is undetermined. The V gene lost 4 bases and the J gene lost 4 bases, with 7 bases spanning the gap. CDR3 length: 12 residues. Germline lookup yields CDR1 MGHDK and CDR2 SYGVNS. Here the CDR3 DNA reads TGTGCCAGCAGTGCCTATAGCACTGAAGCTTTCTTT. Translated, it gives CASSAYSTEAFF.

The rearrangement uses TRBV4-1 and TRBJ1-4; D gene unclear. The CDR3 covers 14 residues. Trimming removed 0 bases at V and 8 bases at J, with 10 bases between. CDR1 is MGHRA and CDR2 is YSYEKL in the germline V gene. CDR3 in amino acids: CASSQDPKEEKLFF. The DNA of the CDR3 is TGCGCCAGCAGCCAAGACCCGAAAGAGGAAAAACTGTTTTTT.

The gene calls are TRBV9 and TRBJ2-5, with TRBD1 as a possible D gene (6 bases). Between the trimmed V and J ends, which lost 4 bases and 5 bases, there was a span of 18 bases. This CDR3 spans 15 amino acids. Germline lookup yields CDR1 SGDLS and CDR2 YYNGEE. The CDR3, as DNA: TGTGCCAGCAGCATAATTACAGGGTCGACGGAGACCCAGTACTTC. Protein product: CASSIITGSTETQYF. The full variable domain, in which reference TRBV9 and TRBJ2-5 provide the parts outside the CDR3, is DSGVTQTPKHLITATGQRVTLRCSPRSGDLSVYWYQQSLDQGLQFLIQYYNGEERAKGNILERFSAQQFPDLHSELNLSSLELGDSALYFCASSIITGSTETQYFGPGTRLLVL.

The chain is built from TRBV7-9 and TRBJ2-1; the match to TRBD1 covers 10 bases. The end of the DNA fits TRBJ2-7 better, so the J call may be wrong. The V gene's germline CDR1 is SEHNR and CDR2 FQNEAQ (reference sequence). This CDR3 region has 14 residues. The DNA of the CDR3 is TGTGCCAGCATCGGACAGGGGGATTACTACGAGCAGTACTTC. Protein product: CASIGQGDYYEQYF.

This clonotype was observed at least ten times. The V call is TRBV29-1, the J call TRBJ2-3; D perhaps matches TRBD1 (5 bases). The length of the CDR3 is 15 residues. V lost 4 bases and J lost 0, with 14 bases in between. Germline V gene data show CDR1 as SQVTM and CDR2 as ANQGSEA. The CDR3 bases are TGCAGCGTTGGGGGCGGACGATCTAGCACAGATACGCAGTATTTT. This gives the protein CSVGGGRSSTDTQYF.

This chain uses TRBV6-2 or TRBV6-3 with TRBJ2-1; D is ambiguous. The germline V and J ends were trimmed by 5 bases and 10 bases, with 12 bases remaining between them. Germline V lookup: CDR1 MNHEY, CDR2 SVGEGT. CDR3 length: 12 residues. The CDR3, as DNA: TGTGCCAGCAGTCGGCGACTTGACGAGCAGTTCTTC. Translating it yields CASSRRLDEQFF.

The chain employs TRBV20-1 and TRBJ2-3; D gene unclear. Germline loops: CDR1 DFQATT, CDR2 SNEGSKA (reference sequence). V lost 0 bases to trimming and J lost 2 bases, with 12 bases between them. The CDR3 runs to 15 residues. For the CDR3, the DNA is TGCAGTGCTAGAGATCTTGTGCGTGCCACAGATACGCAGTATTTT. Protein: CSARDLVRATDTQYF.

The V gene is TRBV15, the J gene TRBJ2-7; 8 bases are a match to TRBD1. The CDR3 totals 14 residues. Per germline, CDR1 LNHNV and CDR2 YYDKDF (reference sequence). V lost 3 bases to trimming and J lost 2 bases; unmatched junction nucleotides: 3. Written as DNA, the CDR3 is TGTGCCACCAGCAGTGGACAGGGCCCCTACGAGCAGTACTTC. Translated, it gives CATSSGQGPYEQYF.

As to this clonotype: At one of its ends the junction is not consistent with the germline gene, which may arise from a read error. The CDR3: CASSLGIVDSNNSPLHF. The CDR3 DNA is TGCGCCAGCAGCTTGGGGATTGTGGACTCCAATAATTCACCCCTCCACTTT. The J gene is TRBJ1-6, the V gene TRBV5-1; D gene unclear. The CDR3 extends over 17 amino acids. Germline CDR1 and CDR2: SGHRS and YFSETQ.

V gene TRBV20-1 combines with J gene TRBJ2-6; no clear D. CDR1 is DFQATT and CDR2 is SNEGSKA in the germline V gene (reference sequence). V lost 1 base and J 0 bases, leaving 16 bases between the germline ends. The CDR3 totals 18 residues. The CDR3 DNA is TGCAGTGCTAGAGCCCCAGGCAGGCATGGCTCTGGGGCCAACGTCCTGACTTTC. This codes for CSARAPGRHGSGANVLTF.

The chain is built from TRBV11-2 and TRBJ2-5; maybe TRBD2 (6 bases). The better agreement between TRBJ2-7 and the DNA end casts doubt on the J call. Germline CDR1 SGHAT, CDR2 FQNNGV. The CDR3 length is 13 residues. This chain's CDR3 is CASSSERGGEQYF. DNA for the CDR3: TGTGCCAGCAGTTCTGAAAGGGGAGGCGAGCAGTACTTC.

This chain joins TRBV9 and TRBJ1-6, with 9 positions matching TRBD1. CDR3 length equals 17 residues. CDR1 and CDR2 (germline): SGDLS, YYNGEE. J gave up 8 bases and V 3 bases, and 12 bases lay outside the gene matches. DNA for the CDR3: TGTGCCAGCAGCGCCGGGACAGGGAGAATGGAGGATTCACCCCTCCACTTT. Translating gives CASSAGTGRMEDSPLHF.

The V gene is TRBV7-8, the J gene TRBJ2-7; 7 bases agree with TRBD1. CDR3 length: 15 residues. V dropped 1 base and J dropped 1; count of bases not matched to a gene: 4. Germline lookup yields CDR1 SGHVS and CDR2 FQNEAQ. CDR3 protein: CASSLEGQSSYEQYF. In DNA form, the CDR3 reads TGTGCCAGCAGCTTAGAGGGACAGTCTTCCTACGAGCAGTACTTC. Supplemented by reference TRBV7-8 and TRBJ2-7, the full variable domain reads GAGVSQSPRYKVAKRGQDVALRCDPISGHVSLFWYQQALGQGPEFLTYFQNEAQLDKSGLPSDRFFAERPEGSVSTLKIQRTQQEDSAVYLCASSLEGQSSYEQYFGPGTRLTVT.